This is a list of T cell receptor beta chains from one sample in a study of early T cells in non-severe SARS-CoV-2 infection. TCRdb reprocessed the 5' RACE reads via MiXCR and lists one record per CDR3 protein. The repertoire holds approximately 33,000 distinct CDR3 sequences, around 3.9% seen once, with about 9% in the top ten. The sequenced sample consisted of whole blood. The origin of the receptors is an adult who was a healthcare worker with PCR-confirmed SARS-CoV-2 infection or an uninfected control (not recorded which). Both conserved end residues are part of each CDR3. Each record gives: V gene, J gene, clone size, D gene, CDR3 DNA, CDR3 protein. D genes are given only for firm matches. A row's size may be missing; if present it is once, few, many or a size class.

TRBV18	TRBJ2-3	many	.	TGTGCCAGCTCACTAGCGCCAGATACGCAGTATTTT	CASSLAPDTQYF
TRBV28	TRBJ1-5	.	TRBD1	TGTGCCAGCAGTTATTTAACAGGGGGCGGAAATCAGCCCCAGCATTTT	CASSYLTGGGNQPQHF
TRBV28	TRBJ2-1	many	.	TGTGCCAGCAGTTTAGTGGCGTTCTACAATGAGCAGTTCTTC	CASSLVAFYNEQFF
TRBV19	TRBJ2-3	many	TRBD1	TGTGCCAGTAGTTGGGCAGGGGGACGCGGAGATACGCAGTATTTT	CASSWAGGRGDTQYF
TRBV27	TRBJ2-7	.	TRBD2	TGTGCCAGCACCCTTATCGGCGGGACTAGCTACCACGAGCAGTACTTC	CASTLIGGTSYHEQYF
TRBV20-1	TRBJ2-5	many	.	TGCAGTGCTAGAGAACCGCAAGAACGAGAGACCCAGTACTTC	CSAREPQERETQYF
TRBV27	TRBJ2-5	.	.	TGTGCCAGCCGGCCTTCTTGGGGGAAACAAGAGACCCAGTACTTC	CASRPSWGKQETQYF
TRBV29-1	TRBJ2-5	few	.	TGCAGCGTTGACGGGGAGGAAGAGACCCAGTACTTC	CSVDGEEETQYF
TRBV4-3	TRBJ1-2	many	TRBD1	TGCGCCAGCAGCCAATCTATGACAGGGACCTACGACCTGAACTATGGCTACACCTTC	CASSQSMTGTYDLNYGYTF
TRBV7-2	TRBJ2-3	few	.	TGTGCCAGCAGCTTAGATCACTGGGACAACACAGATACGCAGTATTTT	CASSLDHWDNTDTQYF
TRBV6-6	TRBJ2-5	.	.	TGTGCCAGCACCGCCGGGGCAGAGACCCAGTACTTC	CASTAGAETQYF
TRBV28	TRBJ2-5	few	.	TGTGTGAGTAAATCTGGCGAAGAGACCCAGTACTTC	CVSKSGEETQYF
TRBV4-1	TRBJ1-6	few	TRBD1	TGCGCCAGCAGCCAAAGCTTGGACAGGGGGGGTTCACCCCTCCACTTT	CASSQSLDRGGSPLHF
TRBV21-1	TRBJ1-2	few	.	TGTGCCAGCAGCCCCCCCGACAACTATGGCTACACCTTC	CASSPPDNYGYTF
TRBV24-1	TRBJ2-1	many	TRBD1	TGTGCCACCAGTGTACAGGGGTATAGGGATGAGCAGTTCTTC	CATSVQGYRDEQFF
TRBV24-1	TRBJ2-2	.	.	TGTGCCACCAGTGATCCCGGACAGAACACCGGGGAGCTGTTTTTT	CATSDPGQNTGELFF
TRBV29-1	TRBJ1-2	many	.	TGCAGCGTAAGATTTAACTATGGCTACACCTTC	CSVRFNYGYTF
TRBV20-1	TRBJ2-4	many	TRBD2	TGCAGTGCTAGAGAAAGACTAGCGGTAGCCAAAAACATTCAGTACTTC	CSARERLAVAKNIQYF
TRBV7-2	TRBJ2-7	many	TRBD1	TGTGCCAGCAGCTGGAGGACAGGGGGATTGGAGCAGTACTTC	CASSWRTGGLEQYF
TRBV20-1	TRBJ2-5	many	.	TGCAGTGTCCCGCGAGGGGGAGAGACCCAGTACTTC	CSVPRGGETQYF
TRBV11-2	TRBJ1-2	many	TRBD1	TGTGCCAGCAGCTTGGAGGGGGCAGCTAACTATGGCTACACCTTC	CASSLEGAANYGYTF
TRBV9	TRBJ2-1	many	TRBD2	TGTGCCAGCAGCGTCCAGACTAGCGCCGAGGTCGGTGAGCAGTTCTTC	CASSVQTSAEVGEQFF
TRBV10-3	TRBJ1-2	many	.	TGTGCCATCAGTGAGTCACGGGGGCGGAATGGCTACACCTTC	CAISESRGRNGYTF
TRBV29-1	TRBJ2-7	.	TRBD1	TGCAGCGTTGGACAGGGAACCTACGAGCAGTACTTC	CSVGQGTYEQYF
TRBV20-1	TRBJ2-1	.	TRBD2	TGCAGTGCCAAAGGACTAGCGGGAGGTTACTACAATGAGCAGTTCTTC	CSAKGLAGGYYNEQFF
TRBV12-3/TRBV12-4	TRBJ2-1	few	TRBD2	TGTGCCAGCACCCTTAAACTAGCGGGAAACCACAATGAGCAGTTCTTC	CASTLKLAGNHNEQFF
TRBV9	TRBJ2-3	few	.	TGTGCCAGCAGCGTAGAGTTAGCAGGAACACTAGATACGCAGTATTTT	CASSVELAGTLDTQYF
TRBV5-1	TRBJ2-1	many	TRBD2	TGCGCCAGCAGCTTGGTACTAGCGGGATCCTACAATGAGCAGTTCTTC	CASSLVLAGSYNEQFF
TRBV6-6	TRBJ2-2	few	.	TGTGCCAGCATCTATAAACAGAACACCGGGGAGCTGTTTTTT	CASIYKQNTGELFF
TRBV11-1	TRBJ2-5	many	.	TGTGCCAGCAGCGACCGGGCCCTTGGGGAGACCCAGTACTTC	CASSDRALGETQYF
TRBV11-3	TRBJ2-1	.	.	TGTGCCAGCAGCTTAGCCCCGAGCTCCTACAATGAGCAGTTCTTC	CASSLAPSSYNEQFF
TRBV10-2	TRBJ1-1	.	.	TGCGCCAGCAGGGAGGATACCCCGTGGGATAAAGCTTTCTTT	CASREDTPWDKAFF
TRBV2	TRBJ2-7	.	TRBD1	TGTGCCAGCAGTGGACAGGGCTACTCCTACGAGCAGTACTTC	CASSGQGYSYEQYF
TRBV24-1	TRBJ2-1	many	TRBD1	TGTGCCACCAGTGATTTGCAACCCGGGACAGGGGGCTACAATGAGCAGTTCTTC	CATSDLQPGTGGYNEQFF
TRBV19	TRBJ1-5	.	.	TGTGCCAGTAGTATAGGAGGGGGGCCTAAGCCCCAGCATTTT	CASSIGGGPKPQHF
TRBV3-1	TRBJ2-3	few	TRBD1	TGTGCCAGCAGCCGACCAGGGGGCGGGACGCATTATACGCAGTATTTT	CASSRPGGGTHYTQYF
TRBV6-2/TRBV6-3	TRBJ2-1	few	.	TGTGCCAGCACTGCCGGGACACCATACAATGAGCAGTTCTTC	CASTAGTPYNEQFF
TRBV6-5	TRBJ1-2	.	.	TGTGCCAGCAGCCCCTTAGCCTCATTGCACTATGGCTACACCTTC	CASSPLASLHYGYTF
TRBV10-3	TRBJ2-3	.	TRBD1	TGTGCCATCAGTTCGGGACAGGGCACAGATACGCAGTATTTT	CAISSGQGTDTQYF
TRBV7-2	TRBJ1-6	few	.	TGTGCCAGCAGCGCCCCACCTGCGGGTAATTCAGCCCTCCACTTT	CASSAPPAGNSALHF
TRBV5-1	TRBJ1-1	.	.	TGCGCCAGCAGCCTCGAATGGGCGAACACTGAAGCTTTCTTT	CASSLEWANTEAFF
TRBV12-3/TRBV12-4	TRBJ2-1	.	.	TGTGCCAGCAGCCCGGGACTTTCAAATGAGCAGTTCTTC	CASSPGLSNEQFF
TRBV6-2/TRBV6-3	TRBJ2-5	many	TRBD2	TGTGCCAGCAGCCCAGGACTAGCGGCCCAAGAGACCCAGTACTTC	CASSPGLAAQETQYF
TRBV6-4	TRBJ2-3	.	.	TGTGCCAGCAGTGACTCAAGTGGGAGAGGGGCAGATACGCAGTATTTT	CASSDSSGRGADTQYF
TRBV2	TRBJ2-2	.	TRBD2	TGTGCCAGCAGTGAAAGGACTAGCGGGAGTAAATCCACCGGGGAGCTGTTTTTT	CASSERTSGSKSTGELFF
TRBV2	TRBJ1-1	many	TRBD1	TGTGCCAGCAGTTCAGTGGGACAGGGGGCGACTGAAGCTTTCTTT	CASSSVGQGATEAFF
TRBV7-3	TRBJ1-1	few	.	TGTGCCAGCAGCTCGGGCCCAGTGGCCGCTGAAGCTTTCTTT	CASSSGPVAAEAFF
TRBV4-1	TRBJ1-1	many	.	TGCGCCAGCAGCCAAACGTCCCCTAGGGGCTATTCTGGCACTGAAGCTTTCTTT	CASSQTSPRGYSGTEAFF
TRBV7-2	TRBJ2-7	.	.	TGTGCCAGCAGCTCGCGCAGAGGGGGGGAGCAGTACTTC	CASSSRRGGEQYF
TRBV24-1	TRBJ2-3	few	TRBD2	TGTGCCACCAGTGATCAGACTAGCGGGAGATCTAGCACAGATACGCAGTATTTT	CATSDQTSGRSSTDTQYF